The rows below give T cell receptor beta chains drawn from one sample of a study of lymphopenia after photon versus proton radiotherapy. TCRdb keeps only in-frame clones here, not all; method: immunoSEQ multiplex PCR. The sample comprises 25,000 to 35,000 clones, roughly nine tenths of which are singletons, and about 6.6% rests with the top ten. Sequencing was performed on peripheral blood, taken from a patient treated with photon-based radiotherapy. These receptor sequences come from a woman aged 45-65 years with pancreatic cancer. The CDR3 runs from the conserved cysteine through the conserved F or W. The D gene is left open where the match is weak. Where a row states a size, it is once, few, many or the class of an expanded clone; other rows omit it.

j_call clone_size cdr3_length v_call d_call cdr3_aa cdr3_nt
TRBJ1-4 once 14 TRBV2 - CASSEAIYREKLFF TGTGCCAGCAGTGAAGCTATTTATAGGGAAAAACTGTTTTTT
TRBJ1-1 - 15 TRBV19 - CASSRQQAMNTEAFF TGTGCCAGTAGTAGACAACAGGCGATGAACACTGAAGCTTTCTTT
TRBJ2-7 - 14 TRBV7-6 TRBD1 CASSVNRDSYEQYF TGTGCCAGCAGCGTAAACCGGGACAGCTACGAGCAGTACTTC
TRBJ2-3 - 16 TRBV9 TRBD2 CASSPLAGESTDTQYF TGTGCCAGCAGCCCCTTGGCGGGAGAATCCACAGATACGCAGTATTTT
TRBJ1-4 - 15 TRBV2 - CASSAEGRENEKLFF TGTGCCAGCAGTGCCGAGGGTAGAGAAAATGAAAAACTGTTTTTT
TRBJ2-7 - 14 TRBV6-5 TRBD1 CASRPTTGSWEQYF TGTGCCAGCAGACCGACGACAGGGTCCTGGGAGCAGTACTTC
TRBJ1-5 - 16 TRBV9 - CASSVDVPYSNQPQHF TGTGCCAGCAGCGTAGATGTACCGTACAGCAATCAGCCCCAGCATTTT
TRBJ2-7 once 14 TRBV13 TRBD2 CASSFTSGTDEQYF TGTGCCAGCAGCTTTACTAGCGGGACGGACGAGCAGTACTTC
TRBJ1-1 - 14 TRBV10-3 TRBD1 CAISQQGVNTEAFF TGTGCCATCAGCCAACAGGGGGTGAACACTGAAGCTTTCTTT
TRBJ2-5 once 15 TRBV7-9 - CASSLATGSQETQYF TGTGCCAGCAGCTTAGCCACAGGGTCCCAAGAGACCCAGTACTTC
TRBJ2-7 - 11 TRBV7-2 - CASSRRSEQYF TGTGCCAGCAGCCGGAGGAGCGAGCAGTACTTC
TRBJ2-7 few 14 TRBV7-6 TRBD1 CASSLGQDGDEQYF TGTGCCAGCAGCCTCGGACAGGATGGCGACGAGCAGTACTTC
TRBJ1-1 - 14 TRBV7-9 - CASSLGGINTEAFF TGTGCCAGCAGCTTAGGAGGGATTAACACTGAAGCTTTCTTT
TRBJ2-3 once 17 TRBV7-2 - CASSLGPPGVSTDTQYF TGTGCCAGCAGCTTAGGGCCTCCAGGAGTTAGCACAGATACGCAGTATTTT
TRBJ2-5 - 14 TRBV30 - CAWTHTGLGETQYF TGTGCCTGGACCCACACAGGGCTCGGCGAGACCCAGTACTTC
TRBJ2-1 - 14 TRBV7-3 - CASSRDPHQDEQFF TGTGCCAGCAGCCGGGACCCTCACCAGGATGAGCAGTTCTTC
TRBJ1-2 - 13 TRBV6-5 TRBD1 CASMDRVEDGYTF TGTGCCAGCATGGACAGGGTAGAAGATGGCTACACCTTC
TRBJ2-7 - 15 TRBV5-4 - CASSPDGKKWAEQYF TGTGCCAGCAGCCCGGACGGAAAGAAGTGGGCCGAGCAGTACTTC
TRBJ1-4 - 14 TRBV7-2 - CASSLHATNEKLFF TGTGCCAGCAGCCTACATGCAACTAATGAAAAACTGTTTTTT
TRBJ1-1 - 16 TRBV28 TRBD1 CASSLYYTGVKTEAFF TGTGCCAGCAGTTTGTACTATACAGGGGTAAAGACTGAAGCTTTCTTT
TRBJ1-1 - 15 TRBV7-9 - CASSKPGQMNTEAFF TGTGCCAGCAGCAAGCCGGGACAAATGAACACTGAAGCTTTCTTT
TRBJ2-4 - 15 TRBV7-2 - CASSLEGLAKNIQYF TGTGCCAGCAGCTTAGAAGGGCTAGCCAAAAACATTCAGTACTTC
TRBJ2-3 - 9 TRBV10-3 - CAAGDTQYF TGTGCCGCCGGGGATACGCAGTATTTT
TRBJ2-7 - 14 TRBV28 TRBD1 CASTLVGQGAEQYF TGTGCCAGCACCCTCGTCGGGCAGGGGGCAGAGCAGTACTTC
TRBJ2-7 - 15 TRBV10-3 TRBD2 CAISGRGLAGDEQYF TGTGCCATCAGTGGACGAGGCCTAGCGGGAGACGAGCAGTACTTC
TRBJ1-1 once 15 TRBV5-1 TRBD1 CASTTGQGEGAEAFF TGCGCCAGCACCACCGGACAGGGGGAGGGGGCTGAAGCTTTCTTT
TRBJ1-4 - 16 TRBV19 TRBD1 CASSAPGTGDHEKLFF TGTGCCAGTAGTGCCCCCGGGACAGGGGACCATGAAAAACTGTTTTTT
TRBJ2-2 few 15 TRBV13 TRBD2 CASSSLAGVNGELFF TGTGCCAGCAGCTCACTAGCGGGAGTGAACGGGGAGCTGTTTTTT
TRBJ2-3 - 17 TRBV7-2 TRBD2 CASSQPGLAGVADTQYF TGTGCCAGCAGCCAGCCGGGACTAGCGGGAGTGGCAGATACGCAGTATTTT
TRBJ2-7 - 15 TRBV5-1 TRBD2 CASSTTGTSDYEQYF TGCGCCAGCAGCACTACCGGGACTAGCGACTACGAGCAGTACTTC
TRBJ2-2 - 16 TRBV7-3 TRBD1 CASSSRGTGTTGELFF TGTGCCAGCAGCTCCCGAGGGACAGGGACCACCGGGGAGCTGTTTTTT
TRBJ2-1 once 16 TRBV19 TRBD2 CASRGTPGLGLNEQFF TGTGCCAGTAGAGGGACTCCGGGACTAGGCCTCAATGAGCAGTTCTTC
TRBJ2-3 few 13 TRBV7-2 - CASRPYSTDTQYF TGTGCCAGCAGGCCGTACAGCACAGATACGCAGTATTTT
TRBJ2-7 once 16 TRBV18 - CASSPKTDGSAYEQYF TGTGCCAGCTCACCAAAGACGGACGGATCGGCCTACGAGCAGTACTTC
TRBJ2-5 once 13 TRBV5-4 - CASSPGHQETQYF TGTGCCAGCAGCCCGGGACACCAAGAGACCCAGTACTTC
TRBJ1-2 once 13 TRBV30 - CAWSFQVNYGYTF TGTGCCTGGAGTTTCCAGGTAAACTATGGCTACACCTTC
TRBJ1-1 - 14 TRBV7-3 - CASSNGGHGTEAFF TGTGCCAGCAGCAACGGGGGTCATGGCACTGAAGCTTTCTTT
TRBJ2-7 - 17 TRBV14 - CASSQDVSPGYSYEQYF TGTGCCAGCAGCCAAGATGTTTCCCCAGGGTATTCCTACGAGCAGTACTTC
TRBJ2-7 - 15 TRBV7-2 TRBD2 CASSLGSGRASEQYF TGTGCCAGCAGCTTGGGAAGCGGGAGGGCCTCCGAGCAGTACTTC
TRBJ1-1 once 14 TRBV5-6 - CASSAGRGLREAFF TGTGCCAGCAGTGCCGGGAGAGGGTTACGGGAAGCTTTCTTT
TRBJ1-5 - 16 TRBV27 - CASSLGGVPSNQPQHF TGTGCCAGCAGTTTGGGAGGGGTTCCTAGCAATCAGCCCCAGCATTTT
TRBJ2-5 - 17 TRBV29-1 - CSVGPGWPPKFQETQYF TGCAGCGTTGGCCCGGGGTGGCCCCCCAAATTCCAAGAGACCCAGTACTTC
TRBJ2-7 - 14 TRBV6-5 - CASSYSFSSDEQYF TGTGCCAGCAGTTACTCGTTTAGCTCGGACGAGCAGTACTTC
TRBJ1-5 - 14 TRBV6-1 TRBD1 CASSVDRGNQPQHF TGTGCCAGCAGTGTGGACAGGGGAAATCAGCCCCAGCATTTT
TRBJ2-1 once 15 TRBV5-4 - CASSLATLWNNEQFF TGTGCCAGCAGCTTGGCCACTCTTTGGAACAATGAGCAGTTCTTC
TRBJ1-2 - 11 TRBV20-1 TRBD1 CSAKQGAAYTF TGCAGTGCCAAACAGGGGGCGGCCTACACCTTC
TRBJ2-1 few 15 TRBV7-2 TRBD2 CASSLVLAGDNEQFF TGTGCCAGCAGCTTGGTCCTCGCGGGAGACAATGAGCAGTTCTTC
TRBJ2-1 - 14 TRBV30 - CAWANSANNNEQFF TGTGCCTGGGCAAACAGCGCAAACAACAATGAGCAGTTCTTC
TRBJ2-7 - 14 TRBV7-2 TRBD1 CASSPDRASYEQYF TGTGCCAGCAGCCCGGACAGGGCGTCCTACGAGCAGTACTTC
TRBJ2-1 - 15 TRBV10-3 - CAISEERNPNNEQFF TGTGCCATCAGTGAGGAACGGAACCCTAACAATGAGCAGTTCTTC